This T cell receptor beta chain was retrieved from a study of cytomegalovirus exposure and HLA in healthy donors. The wider study: Ancestry clustering placed around four fifths of several hundred genotyped donors in the Caucasian-associated cluster.

The germline CDR1 and CDR2 sequences are SGHRS and YFSETQ. CDR3 size: 15 residues. V was pared by 4 bases and J by 2 bases, with 13 bases between. PCR involved 60 Vbeta and 13 Jbeta primers. Per the original data handling: There were 80 million to 95 million unique TCR beta chains by a later count, and some 11 million of them were shared. The protocol was immunoSEQ multiplex PCR, while the TCRdb copy is restricted to in-frame clones and leaves out a portion. Clonal size and the V and J genes are those of that table, whereas D and trimming came from the DNA. The sample has almost 70,000 clones, roughly 65% seen once.

This clonotype originated in a male donor in good health and CMV-seropositive. The sample was PBMCs. The V call is TRBV5-1, the J call TRBJ2-1, with D perhaps TRBD2 (5 bases). The CDR3 is CASSAGVGAYNEQFF. DNA of the CDR3: TGCGCCAGCAGCGCCGGGGTCGGGGCCTACAATGAGCAGTTCTTC. The entire variable domain, with the rest obtained from reference TRBV5-1 and TRBJ2-1, is as follows: KAGVTQTPRYLIKTRGQQVTLSCSPISGHRSVSWYQQTPGQGLQFLFEYFSETQRNKGNFPGRFSGRQFSNSRSEMNVSTLELGDSALYLCASSAGVGAYNEQFFGPGTRLTVL.